Given below is one T cell receptor (beta chain) in context. The target antigen is unknown. The sample comes from a study of cytomegalovirus exposure and HLA in healthy donors. Study-level results: It was approximately 150 TCR beta chains that were listed as cytomegalovirus-associated.

This CDR3 comprises 14 residues. V shed 3 bases and J 6 bases; nucleotides not matched to a gene: 6. Germline V CDR1 and CDR2: MDHEN, SYDVKM. A roughly 120-subject validation cohort, separate from the approximately 670-subject first cohort, supplied the donors. TCRdb keeps only in-frame clones here, not all; method: immunoSEQ multiplex PCR. The table records fewer than 250,000 clones, approximately 87% of them present only once. The chain is built from TRBV28 and TRBJ2-7; TRBD1 agrees at 9 bases. The clonotype was recovered from a man younger than 35 in good health and CMV-seronegative. Sequencing input: PBMCs. CDR3 DNA sequence: TGTGCCAGCAGTTTCTGGACAGGGGTAGCCGAGCAGTACTTC. Protein sequence: CASSFWTGVAEQYF.